The 20 T cell receptor beta chains given below trace back to one sample, sequenced in a study of blood T cell repertoires in COVID-19. Here immunoSEQ multiplex PCR was the method, and the copy in TCRdb shows in-frame clones only, minus some. Among approximately 65,000 clones listed, 80% to 90% were seen once. The specimen sequenced was peripheral blood. The receptors stem from a man aged 40-50 years with acute or convalescent COVID-19.

The chain carries TRBV5-1 and TRBJ1-2; tentatively, D is TRBD1 (6 bases). Germline CDR1 is SGHRS and CDR2 is YFSETQ. V was trimmed by 4 bases and J by 7 bases, leaving 20 bases between them. The CDR3 consists of 15 residues. This CDR3 reads CASSRTGQNQGGYTF. CDR3 nucleotides: TGCGCCAGCAGCCGCACTGGACAGAATCAAGGTGGCTACACCTTC.

This rearrangement joins TRBV30 to TRBJ1-1, with D uncertain. Germline CDR1 and CDR2: GTSNPN and SVGIG (reference sequence). Trimming took 4 bases from V and 8 from J, leaving 11 bases between them. CDR3 size: 11 residues. CDR3 amino acids: CAWMRVTEAFF. As DNA, the CDR3 is TGTGCCTGGATGAGGGTGACCGAAGCTTTCTTT.

The chain employs TRBV7-8 and TRBJ1-1; the D gene is possibly TRBD1 (5 bases). V lost 1 base and J 5 bases, leaving 14 bases between the germline ends. Germline CDR1 SGHVS, CDR2 FQNEAQ. The CDR3 is made up of 15 amino acids. The CDR3 protein is CASSLERGAGTEAFF. CDR3 sequence (DNA): TGTGCCAGCAGCTTAGAGAGGGGCGCGGGGACTGAAGCTTTCTTT.

V usage is TRBV5-1 and J usage is TRBJ2-3; D might be TRBD2 (5 bases). V was shortened by 4 bases and J by 0 bases, with 9 bases between the two germline ends. Germline V gene sequence: CDR1 SGHRS, CDR2 YFSETQ. This CDR3 region has 14 residues. CDR3 amino acids: CASSTRTSTDTQYF. The CDR3 coding sequence is TGCGCCAGCAGCACCAGGACTAGCACAGATACGCAGTATTTT.

The genes are TRBV15 and TRBJ2-1, with 9 nucleotides matching TRBD1. The CDR3 has 17 amino acids. V lost 2 bases to trimming and J lost 8 bases; unmatched junction nucleotides: 13. Germline CDR1 reads LNHNV; CDR2 reads YYDKDF (reference sequence). Here the CDR3 reads CATSRFSTGGAVHEQFF. The CDR3 region has the DNA TGTGCCACCAGCAGATTTTCTACAGGGGGCGCGGTGCATGAGCAGTTCTTC.

V gene TRBV24-1 combines with J gene TRBJ1-5, with 7 bases fitting TRBD1. In germline, CDR1 is KGHDR, CDR2 SFDVKD. V was clipped by 4 bases and J by 1 base; unmatched bases: 3. The CDR3 has 15 amino acids. CDR3 protein: CATSENRGSNQPQHF. The CDR3 DNA follows: TGTGCCACCAGTGAGAACAGGGGAAGCAATCAGCCCCAGCATTTT.

This chain links TRBV6-5 with TRBJ1-1, with D unclear. CDR3 size: 14 residues. Germline assignment: CDR1 MNHEY and CDR2 SVGAGI. Trimming removed 8 bases at V and 1 base at J, with 14 bases between. The CDR3 nucleotides are TGTGCCAGCCGGGCGGGCCCACCGAACACTGAAGCTTTCTTT. This codes for CASRAGPPNTEAFF.

There are a few counts of this clone. The CDR3 spells CASSEDRVGGYTF. The CDR3 DNA sequence: TGTGCCAGCAGCGAGGACAGGGTGGGTGGCTACACCTTC. The chain is built from TRBV27 and TRBJ1-2; 8 bases align to TRBD1. Germline-derived CDR1 and CDR2 are MNHEY and SMNVEV (reference sequence). Losses at the gene ends were 6 bases for V and 7 bases for J; bases not matched to a gene: 7. CDR3 size: 13 residues.

The sample holds a few counts of this clone. The rearrangement links TRBV27 to TRBJ1-5; 8 bases map to TRBD1. Germline CDR1 reads MNHEY; CDR2 reads SMNVEV (reference sequence). The CDR3 runs 17 residues. Unmatched junction bases numbered 18, after V lost 5 bases and J lost 9 bases. This CDR3 is CASSPHRGTGGQGPQHF. In DNA form, the CDR3 reads TGTGCCAGCAGTCCCCATCGGGGTACAGGGGGACAAGGGCCCCAGCATTTT.

This chain uses TRBV18 with TRBJ2-2; 7 nucleotides agree with TRBD1. Losses at the gene ends were 3 bases for V and 5 bases for J; bases not matched to a gene: 6. Germline V lookup: CDR1 KGHSH, CDR2 LQKENI. CDR3 size: 15 residues. CDR3 sequence: CASSPTGIVTGELFF. In nucleotides, the CDR3 is TGTGCCAGCTCACCGACAGGGATAGTGACCGGGGAGCTGTTTTTT.

The chain carries TRBV2 and TRBJ2-7, with TRBD1 matching over 7 bases. Germline V lookup: CDR1 SNHLY, CDR2 FYNNEI. V shed 4 bases, J shed 1 base, and the junction held 4 bases outside the gene matches. The CDR3 has 14 residues. The CDR3 region is CASSVRDSSYEQYF. CDR3 DNA: TGTGCCAGCAGTGTCCGGGACAGTTCCTACGAGCAGTACTTC.

The gene calls are TRBV27 and TRBJ2-3; TRBD2 is a possible D gene (6 bases). Per germline, CDR1 MNHEY and CDR2 SMNVEV (reference sequence). This CDR3 has 16 residues. V dropped 2 bases and J dropped 1 base, with 13 bases sitting between them. The CDR3 region has the DNA TGTGCCAGCAGTTTAGAGTCGTGGGGGGGCACAGATACGCAGTATTTT. It is translated as CASSLESWGGTDTQYF.

The V and J genes are TRBV12-5 and TRBJ2-2; 7 bases map to TRBD1. The CDR3 extends over 16 amino acids. The trim removed 5 bases at V and 2 bases at J, leaving 8 bases unmatched. The germline V gene has CDR1 LGHNT and CDR2 FRNRAP. The DNA of the CDR3 is TGTGCTAGTGGTAACACCGGGACAGCCAACACCGGGGAGCTGTTTTTT. As protein: CASGNTGTANTGELFF.

This rearrangement joins TRBV6-5 to TRBJ1-4; no firm D call. V lost 6 bases and J lost 0, with 8 bases in between. Germline V gene lookup returns CDR1 MNHEY and CDR2 SVGAGI. The CDR3 runs 14 residues. The CDR3 spells CASSRTATNEKLFF. The CDR3 nucleotides read TGTGCCAGCAGCCGGACTGCAACTAATGAAAAACTGTTTTTT.

This clone was counted only a few times. The V gene is TRBV30, the J gene TRBJ1-2; 7 positions match TRBD1. Looked up from germline, CDR1 is GTSNPN and CDR2 is SVGIG (reference sequence). The CDR3 sequence is 13 residues long. Unmatched junction bases numbered 4, after V lost 3 bases and J lost 3 bases. DNA of the CDR3: TGTGCCTGGAGCATAACAGGGGACTATGGCTACACCTTC. It translates to CAWSITGDYGYTF.

This rearrangement joins TRBV18 to TRBJ1-3; D unclear. Trimming cost V 6 bases and J 0 bases, with 9 bases left between them. CDR1 and CDR2 (germline): KGHSH, LQKENI. The CDR3 runs to 14 residues. CDR3 in amino acids: CASSPDNSGNTIYF. CDR3 nucleotide sequence: TGTGCCAGCTCTCCCGACAACTCTGGAAACACCATATATTTT.

The genes are TRBV12-5 and TRBJ2-3; 9 positions agree with TRBD2. The germline V gene encodes CDR1 LGHNT and CDR2 FRNRAP. CDR3 length equals 16 residues. V shed 3 bases, J shed 0 bases, and the junction held 4 bases outside the gene matches. CDR3 coding DNA: TGTGCTAGTGGTTTTGGGCTAGCGGGGAGCACAGATACGCAGTATTTT. It specifies CASGFGLAGSTDTQYF. Full variable domain (remainder filled in from reference TRBV12-5 and TRBJ2-3): DARVTQTPRHKVTEMGQEVTMRCQPILGHNTVFWYRQTMMQGLELLAYFRNRAPLDDSGMPKDRFSAEMPDATLATLKIQPSEPRDSAVYFCASGFGLAGSTDTQYFGPGTRLTVL.

The genes are TRBV12-3 or TRBV12-4 and TRBJ2-7; 7 bases line up with TRBD2. Trimming at V came to 6 bases and at J to 3 bases, leaving 5 bases not matched to a gene. The CDR3 extends over 13 amino acids. CDR3 nucleotides: TGTGCCAGCAGGCGGGGGTACGGCTACGAGCAGTACTTC. It translates to CASRRGYGYEQYF.

The V gene is TRBV11-3, the J gene TRBJ1-1; the D is unclear. V was shortened by 5 bases and J by 2 bases, with 12 bases between the two germline ends. The germline CDR1 and CDR2 sequences are SGHNT and YENEEA. The CDR3 sequence is 14 residues long. The DNA of the CDR3 is TGTGCCAGCAGCGGTCGGAGGTCCAACACTGAAGCTTTCTTT. This encodes CASSGRRSNTEAFF.

About this clone itself: The same CDR3 is also encoded by other DNA sequences in this sample. The CDR3: CASSPGGGYGYTF. The DNA for the CDR3 is TGTGCCAGCAGCCCGGGAGGAGGGTATGGCTACACCTTC. V and J are TRBV5-5 and TRBJ1-2; D call uncertain. Germline V CDR1 and CDR2: SGHKS, YYEKEE (reference sequence). Trimming took 4 bases from V and 5 from J, leaving 12 bases between them. CDR3 length: 13 residues.